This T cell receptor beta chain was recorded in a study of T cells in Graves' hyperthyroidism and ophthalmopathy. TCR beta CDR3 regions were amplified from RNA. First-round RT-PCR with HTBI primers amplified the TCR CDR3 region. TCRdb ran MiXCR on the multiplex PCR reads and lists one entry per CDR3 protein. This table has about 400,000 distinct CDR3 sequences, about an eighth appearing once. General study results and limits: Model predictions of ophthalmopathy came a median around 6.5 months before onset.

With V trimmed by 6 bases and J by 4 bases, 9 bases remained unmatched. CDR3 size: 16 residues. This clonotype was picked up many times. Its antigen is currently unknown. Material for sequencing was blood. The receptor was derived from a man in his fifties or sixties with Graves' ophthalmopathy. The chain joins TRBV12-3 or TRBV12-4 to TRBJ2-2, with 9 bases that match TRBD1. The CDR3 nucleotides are TGTGCCAGCAGAGGGACAGGGACATTGGGCACCGGGGAGCTGTTTTTT. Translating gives CASRGTGTLGTGELFF.